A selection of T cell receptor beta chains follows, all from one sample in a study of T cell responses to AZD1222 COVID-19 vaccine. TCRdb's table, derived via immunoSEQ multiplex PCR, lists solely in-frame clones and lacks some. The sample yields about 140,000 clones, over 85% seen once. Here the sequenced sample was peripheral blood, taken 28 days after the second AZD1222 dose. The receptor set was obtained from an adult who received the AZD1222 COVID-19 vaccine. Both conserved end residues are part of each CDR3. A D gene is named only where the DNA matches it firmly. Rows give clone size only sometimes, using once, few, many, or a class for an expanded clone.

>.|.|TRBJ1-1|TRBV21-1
CASSKRPIPGPSVDTNTEAFF
TGTGCCAGCAGCAAACGTCCAATTCCCGGGCCCTCAGTCGACACGAACACTGAAGCTTTCTTT
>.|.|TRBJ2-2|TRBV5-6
CASSRLERRDGELFF
TGTGCCAGCAGCCGACTAGAAAGGAGAGACGGGGAGCTGTTTTTT
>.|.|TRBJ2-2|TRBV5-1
CASSLGQSTGELFF
TGCGCCAGCAGCTTGGGACAGAGCACCGGGGAGCTGTTTTTT
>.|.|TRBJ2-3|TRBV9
CASSLSGGLQHTQYF
TGTGCCAGCAGCCTGTCGGGGGGCCTTCAACACACGCAGTATTTT
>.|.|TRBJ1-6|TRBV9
CASSADSLYNSPLHF
TGTGCCAGCAGCGCGGACAGCCTCTATAATTCACCCCTCCACTTT
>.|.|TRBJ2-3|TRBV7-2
CASSLRVGTDTQYF
TGTGCCAGCAGCTTAAGAGTAGGCACAGATACGCAGTATTTT
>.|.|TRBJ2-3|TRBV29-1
CSAIDRTDTQYF
TGCAGCGCGATAGACCGCACAGATACGCAGTATTTT
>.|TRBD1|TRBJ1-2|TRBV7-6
CASSLETGGPYGYTF
TGTGCCAGCAGCTTAGAGACAGGGGGCCCATATGGCTACACCTTC
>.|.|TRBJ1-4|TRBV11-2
CASSLTTGFNEKLFF
TGTGCCAGCAGCTTAACTACAGGCTTCAATGAAAAACTGTTTTTT
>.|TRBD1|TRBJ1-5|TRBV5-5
CASSSRLLQGVAYSNQPQHF
TGTGCCAGCAGTTCTAGACTTCTCCAGGGGGTAGCATATAGCAATCAGCCCCAGCATTTT
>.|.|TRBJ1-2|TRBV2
CASSSLGGEGYTF
TGTGCCAGCAGTTCCCTCGGGGGGGAAGGCTACACCTTC
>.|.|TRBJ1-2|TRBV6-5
CASSPFTGANYGYTF
TGTGCCAGCAGTCCCTTTACGGGAGCTAACTATGGCTACACCTTC
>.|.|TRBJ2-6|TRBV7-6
CASSLGGLGANVLTF
TGTGCCAGCAGCTTAGGGGGGCTTGGGGCCAACGTCCTGACTTTC
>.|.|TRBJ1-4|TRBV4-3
CASSPQGYPNEKLFF
TGCGCCAGCAGCCCCCAGGGGTACCCTAATGAAAAACTGTTTTTT
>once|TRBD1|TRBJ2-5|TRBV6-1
CASSPGQVGQTQYF
TGTGCCAGCAGCCCGGGACAGGTGGGTCAGACCCAGTACTTC
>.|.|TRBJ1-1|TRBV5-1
CASSLNTGAINTEAFF
TGCGCCAGCAGCTTGAATACGGGGGCAATTAACACTGAAGCTTTCTTT
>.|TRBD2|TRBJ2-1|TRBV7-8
CASSEQGLARGSSYNEQFF
TGTGCCAGCAGCGAACAGGGACTAGCACGGGGAAGCTCCTACAATGAGCAGTTCTTC
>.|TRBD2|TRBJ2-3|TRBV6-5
CASSYTGGPRTDTQYF
TGTGCCAGCAGTTACACGGGGGGGCCGAGGACAGATACGCAGTATTTT
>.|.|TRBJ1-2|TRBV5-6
CASSLFYHNYGYTF
TGTGCCAGCAGCTTGTTCTACCATAACTATGGCTACACCTTC
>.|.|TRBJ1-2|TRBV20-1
CSASSVFYGYTF
TGCAGTGCTAGTTCCGTCTTCTATGGCTACACCTTC
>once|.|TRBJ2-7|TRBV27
CASSLRGPSSYEQYF
TGTGCCAGCAGTTTGAGGGGACCGAGCTCCTACGAGCAGTACTTC
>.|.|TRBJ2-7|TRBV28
CASSFRATYEQYF
TGTGCCAGCAGTTTTAGGGCCACCTACGAGCAGTACTTC
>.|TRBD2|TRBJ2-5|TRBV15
CATSRNRGGPETQYF
TGTGCCACCAGCAGAAATCGCGGGGGGCCAGAGACCCAGTACTTC
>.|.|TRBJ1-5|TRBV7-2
CASSLVYRDFGEDQPQHF
TGTGCCAGCAGCTTAGTGTACAGGGATTTCGGCGAGGATCAGCCCCAGCATTTT
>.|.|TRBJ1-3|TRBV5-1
CASSDNSTGLVYTIYF
TGCGCCAGCAGCGATAATTCGACAGGTTTAGTATACACCATATATTTT
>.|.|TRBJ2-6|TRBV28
CASSFGGTGANVLTF
TGTGCCAGCAGTTTCGGGGGAACTGGGGCCAACGTCCTGACTTTC
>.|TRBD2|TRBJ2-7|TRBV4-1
CASSPLAGGAYEQYF
TGCGCCAGCAGCCCCCTAGCGGGGGGCGCGTACGAGCAGTACTTC
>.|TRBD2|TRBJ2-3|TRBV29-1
CSARGLAGVSTDTQYF
TGCAGCGCCCGAGGGCTAGCGGGGGTTAGCACAGATACGCAGTATTTT
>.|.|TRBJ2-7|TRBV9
CASSVAPRGYEQYF
TGTGCCAGCAGCGTAGCCCCCCGGGGTTACGAGCAGTACTTC
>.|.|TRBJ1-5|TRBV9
CASSVGFSAGQPQHF
TGTGCCAGCAGCGTAGGTTTTAGTGCGGGTCAGCCCCAGCATTTT
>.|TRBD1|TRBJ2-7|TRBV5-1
CASSPGQSYEQYF
TGCGCCAGCTCTCCGGGACAGTCCTACGAGCAGTACTTC
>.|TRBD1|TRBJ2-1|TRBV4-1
CASSQEGSGTGIINEQFF
TGCGCCAGCAGCCAAGAGGGTTCGGGGACAGGGATTATTAATGAGCAGTTCTTC
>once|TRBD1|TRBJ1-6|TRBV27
CASSFGTENSPLHF
TGTGCCAGCAGTTTCGGGACAGAAAATTCACCCCTCCACTTT
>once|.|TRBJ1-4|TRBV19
CASREQAADNEKLFF
TGTGCCAGTAGGGAACAGGCGGCGGATAATGAAAAACTGTTTTTT
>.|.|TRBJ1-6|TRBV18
CASSPLSSGRAEPTALHF
TGTGCCAGCTCACCACTATCATCCGGGAGGGCCGAACCCACAGCCCTCCACTTT
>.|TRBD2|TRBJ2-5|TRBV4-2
CASSTRGGRETQYF
TGTGCCAGCAGCACTCGGGGGGGCCGGGAGACCCAGTACTTC
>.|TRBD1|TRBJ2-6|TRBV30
CAWGQAGANVLTF
TGTGCCTGGGGACAGGCTGGGGCCAACGTCCTGACTTTC
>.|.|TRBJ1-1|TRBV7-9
CASSLMYSGAAAFF
TGTGCCAGCAGCTTAATGTACTCAGGGGCGGCAGCTTTCTTT
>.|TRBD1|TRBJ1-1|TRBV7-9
CASSSRQGAYTEAFF
TGTGCCAGCAGCTCCCGACAGGGGGCATACACTGAAGCTTTCTTT
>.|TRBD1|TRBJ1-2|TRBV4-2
CASSPNRGFRYGYTF
TGTGCCAGCAGCCCGAACAGGGGTTTTCGCTATGGCTACACCTTC
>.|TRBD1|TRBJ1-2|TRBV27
CASSLSGTGFYGYTF
TGTGCCAGCAGTTTATCCGGGACAGGGTTCTATGGCTACACCTTC